Listed below are T cell receptor beta chains from one sample, sequenced in a study of cytomegalovirus exposure and HLA in healthy donors. The assay was immunoSEQ multiplex PCR, and TCRdb's table has in-frame clones only and misses some. The sample holds 150,000 to 200,000 clones, 60% to 80% seen once. Sequencing was carried out using PBMCs. The receptors stem from a woman between 40 and 50 years old in good health and CMV-seronegative. The CDR3 runs from the conserved cysteine through the conserved F or W. Fields, in order: V gene, clone size, CDR3 length, J gene, D gene, CDR3 protein, CDR3 DNA. D genes are given only for firm matches. The listing skips clone size in some rows; elsewhere it reads once, few, many or a size class.

v_gene: TRBV28; abundance: once; len: 14; j_gene: TRBJ2-6; d_gene: -; CDR3aa: CASMTVAGANGLTF; CDR3nt: TGTGCCAGCATGACCGTTGCTGGGGCCAACGGCCTGACTTTC
v_gene: TRBV7-9; abundance: -; len: 14; j_gene: TRBJ2-7; d_gene: TRBD2; CDR3aa: CSSSLGTSSYEQYF; CDR3nt: TGTTCCAGCAGCTTGGGGACTAGCTCCTACGAGCAGTACTTC
v_gene: TRBV6-5; abundance: -; len: 13; j_gene: TRBJ2-5; d_gene: TRBD2; CDR3aa: CASRRAGGGTQYF; CDR3nt: TGTGCCAGCAGGAGAGCGGGAGGGGGGACCCAGTACTTC
v_gene: TRBV14; abundance: -; len: 15; j_gene: TRBJ2-2; d_gene: -; CDR3aa: CASSLTGWFGGELFF; CDR3nt: TGTGCCAGCAGCCTGACAGGATGGTTTGGCGGGGAGCTGTTTTTT
v_gene: TRBV7-2; abundance: -; len: 14; j_gene: TRBJ1-5; d_gene: -; CDR3aa: CASSSTPSNQPQHF; CDR3nt: TGTGCCAGCAGCTCTACGCCGAGCAATCAGCCCCAGCATTTT
v_gene: TRBV30; abundance: few; len: 11; j_gene: TRBJ1-1; d_gene: -; CDR3aa: CAWRKKRGAFF; CDR3nt: TGTGCCTGGAGGAAAAAAAGGGGAGCTTTCTTT
v_gene: TRBV9; abundance: -; len: 15; j_gene: TRBJ1-3; d_gene: -; CDR3aa: CASSVLSGGGNTIYF; CDR3nt: TGTGCCAGCAGCGTACTATCCGGGGGTGGAAACACCATATATTTT
v_gene: TRBV7-7; abundance: -; len: 13; j_gene: TRBJ2-2; d_gene: -; CDR3aa: CASSPRQEGELFF; CDR3nt: TGTGCCAGCAGCCCCCGACAAGAAGGGGAGCTGTTTTTT
v_gene: TRBV2; abundance: -; len: 14; j_gene: TRBJ2-6; d_gene: -; CDR3aa: CASIRDIGANVLTF; CDR3nt: TGTGCCAGCATTCGGGATATTGGAGCCAACGTCCTGACTTTC
v_gene: TRBV7-9; abundance: -; len: 15; j_gene: TRBJ2-5; d_gene: -; CDR3aa: CSSSLPQGTEETQYF; CDR3nt: TGTTCCAGCAGCTTACCCCAGGGGACCGAAGAGACCCAGTACTTC
v_gene: TRBV6-6; abundance: -; len: 13; j_gene: TRBJ1-1; d_gene: -; CDR3aa: CASSYAQGRGAFF; CDR3nt: TGTGCCAGCAGTTACGCACAGGGCAGAGGGGCTTTCTTT
v_gene: TRBV28; abundance: once; len: 14; j_gene: TRBJ1-4; d_gene: -; CDR3aa: CASSLSGYMEKLFF; CDR3nt: TGTGCCAGCAGTTTATCCGGGTATATGGAAAAACTGTTTTTT
v_gene: TRBV7-3; abundance: -; len: 10; j_gene: TRBJ1-2; d_gene: -; CDR3aa: CASGTGPHTF; CDR3nt: TGTGCCAGCGGTACAGGACCCCACACCTTC
v_gene: TRBV5-1; abundance: -; len: 15; j_gene: TRBJ1-2; d_gene: -; CDR3aa: CASSQDRRGGYGYTF; CDR3nt: TGCGCCAGCAGCCAAGACAGGCGAGGCGGCTATGGCTACACCTTC
v_gene: TRBV5-5; abundance: once; len: 15; j_gene: TRBJ2-7; d_gene: TRBD2; CDR3aa: CASSLAGGPSYEQYF; CDR3nt: TGTGCCAGCAGCTTAGCGGGGGGCCCTTCCTACGAGCAGTACTTC
v_gene: TRBV27; abundance: -; len: 14; j_gene: TRBJ2-3; d_gene: TRBD1; CDR3aa: CASSQGAYTDTQYF; CDR3nt: TGTGCCAGCAGTCAGGGGGCATACACAGATACGCAGTATTTT
v_gene: TRBV28; abundance: few; len: 15; j_gene: TRBJ1-2; d_gene: -; CDR3aa: CASSLNREYGYGYTF; CDR3nt: TGTGCCAGCAGTTTAAACAGGGAGTACGGCTATGGCTACACCTTC
v_gene: TRBV5-6; abundance: -; len: 16; j_gene: TRBJ1-2; d_gene: TRBD1; CDR3aa: CASSLYGDRGHDGYTF; CDR3nt: TGTGCCAGCAGCTTGTACGGGGACAGGGGGCATGATGGCTACACCTTC
v_gene: TRBV12-5; abundance: -; len: 13; j_gene: TRBJ2-4; d_gene: -; CDR3aa: CASGQNVGNIQYF; CDR3nt: TGTGCTAGTGGTCAAAACGTCGGGAACATTCAGTACTTC
v_gene: TRBV19; abundance: -; len: 13; j_gene: TRBJ1-1; d_gene: TRBD1; CDR3aa: CASATGINTEAFF; CDR3nt: TGTGCCAGCGCGACAGGGATAAACACTGAAGCTTTCTTT
v_gene: TRBV27; abundance: few; len: 13; j_gene: TRBJ1-6; d_gene: -; CDR3aa: CASSSAGHSPLHF; CDR3nt: TGTGCCAGCAGTTCTGCGGGACATTCACCCCTCCACTTT
v_gene: TRBV9; abundance: -; len: 13; j_gene: TRBJ2-1; d_gene: -; CDR3aa: CASSALGADEQFF; CDR3nt: TGTGCCAGCAGCGCCCTGGGAGCCGATGAGCAGTTCTTC
v_gene: TRBV5-5; abundance: -; len: 14; j_gene: TRBJ2-2; d_gene: TRBD2; CDR3aa: CASSLSGGSGELFF; CDR3nt: TGTGCCAGCAGCTTAAGCGGGGGATCCGGGGAGCTGTTTTTT
v_gene: TRBV9; abundance: -; len: 16; j_gene: TRBJ2-2; d_gene: TRBD2; CDR3aa: CASSVAGGPITGELFF; CDR3nt: TGTGCCAGCAGCGTAGCGGGAGGGCCTATCACCGGGGAGCTGTTTTTT
v_gene: TRBV4-1; abundance: -; len: 17; j_gene: TRBJ2-1; d_gene: -; CDR3aa: CASSQDRMEGPRNEQFF; CDR3nt: TGCGCCAGCAGCCAAGATCGAATGGAGGGCCCCCGGAATGAGCAGTTCTTC
v_gene: TRBV6-5; abundance: -; len: 14; j_gene: TRBJ1-3; d_gene: -; CDR3aa: CASRRGSSGNTIYF; CDR3nt: TGTGCCAGCAGGAGGGGGAGCTCTGGAAACACCATATATTTT
v_gene: TRBV6-6; abundance: -; len: 12; j_gene: TRBJ1-3; d_gene: -; CDR3aa: CASSFTGLTIYF; CDR3nt: TGTGCCAGCAGTTTCACAGGGCTCACCATATATTTT
v_gene: TRBV5-4; abundance: -; len: 14; j_gene: TRBJ2-7; d_gene: TRBD1; CDR3aa: CASSWGTGSYEQYF; CDR3nt: TGTGCCAGCAGCTGGGGGACAGGGTCCTACGAGCAGTACTTC
v_gene: TRBV5-4; abundance: -; len: 16; j_gene: TRBJ1-6; d_gene: -; CDR3aa: CASSLEDISYNSPLHF; CDR3nt: TGTGCCAGCAGCCTGGAGGACATCTCCTATAATTCACCCCTCCACTTT
v_gene: TRBV30; abundance: -; len: 13; j_gene: TRBJ1-1; d_gene: -; CDR3aa: CAWSVGRNTEAFF; CDR3nt: TGTGCCTGGAGTGTGGGGAGGAACACTGAAGCTTTCTTT
v_gene: TRBV5-4; abundance: -; len: 16; j_gene: TRBJ2-3; d_gene: TRBD2; CDR3aa: CASSLSASGGADTQYF; CDR3nt: TGTGCCAGCAGCCTCTCGGCTAGCGGGGGGGCAGATACGCAGTATTTT
v_gene: TRBV11-3; abundance: few; len: 14; j_gene: TRBJ1-2; d_gene: TRBD1; CDR3aa: CASSLGQGSYGYTF; CDR3nt: TGTGCCAGCAGCCTTGGACAGGGTAGTTATGGCTACACCTTC